The 15 T cell receptor beta chains presented below share a single source sample, sequenced in a study of T cell responses to AZD1222 COVID-19 vaccine. Clones were read by immunoSEQ multiplex PCR, and TCRdb kept only the in-frame ones, dropping some. This table has roughly 24,000 clones, roughly 88% appearing once. Sequencing used peripheral blood, obtained 28 days after the second AZD1222 dose. The receptors here all came from an adult who received the AZD1222 COVID-19 vaccine.

The chain recombines TRBV11-3 with TRBJ2-2; D gene unclear. The CDR3 totals 14 residues. The V gene's germline CDR1 is SGHNT and CDR2 YENEEA. V lost 5 bases and J 6 bases, leaving 13 bases between the germline ends. The CDR3 reads CASSASGTAGELFF. For the CDR3, the DNA is TGTGCCAGCAGCGCCAGTGGTACAGCCGGGGAGCTGTTTTTT.

The chain has TRBV19 and TRBJ1-5; 8 bases are a match to TRBD1. CDR3 length: 13 residues. The germline V gene encodes CDR1 LNHDA and CDR2 SQIVND (reference sequence). V lost 7 bases and J lost 4; bases outside the gene matches: 3. The CDR3 reads CASNDRGNQPQHF. CDR3 DNA: TGTGCCAGTAATGACAGGGGTAATCAGCCCCAGCATTTT.

This clone is medium-sized. The chain joins TRBV6-5 to TRBJ2-2; no definite D call. Trimming removed 0 bases from V and 5 bases from J, with 7 bases in between. The CDR3 runs to 14 residues. Germline CDR1 MNHEY, CDR2 SVGAGI. CDR3 protein: CASSYSFRTGELFF. The CDR3 nucleotides read TGTGCCAGCAGTTACTCGTTCCGTACCGGGGAGCTGTTTTTT.

This chain joins TRBV2 and TRBJ1-5; no reliable D call. Trimming cost V 3 bases and J 9 bases, with 15 bases left between them. Germline V lookup: CDR1 SNHLY, CDR2 FYNNEI. CDR3 length equals 14 residues. CDR3 in amino acids: CASSDSAFSGPQHF. The CDR3 DNA reads as TGTGCCAGCAGTGATTCGGCTTTTAGTGGGCCCCAGCATTTT.

CDR3 DNA: TGCAGTGCTAGTCGGGAAGGGAATGAGCAGTTCTTC. Its translation is CSASREGNEQFF. The chain links TRBV20-1 to TRBJ2-1; a weak D match, TRBD2 (5 bases). This CDR3 region has 12 residues. V lost 3 bases, J lost 7 bases, and 10 bases lay in between. Germline CDR1 is DFQATT and CDR2 is SNEGSKA (reference sequence).

V gene TRBV19 combines with J gene TRBJ2-3, with 10 positions matching TRBD1. CDR3 length equals 15 residues. The germline V gene has CDR1 LNHDA and CDR2 SQIVND (reference sequence). V trimming: 5 bases; J trimming: 6 bases; junction bases outside the gene matches: 8. The CDR3 nucleotides read TGTGCCAGTAGTCCAAGGACAGGGGGGGATGATACGCAGTATTTT. Its protein product is CASSPRTGGDDTQYF. The full variable domain, its missing parts supplied by reference TRBV19 and TRBJ2-3, is DGGITQSPKYLFRKEGQNVTLSCEQNLNHDAMYWYRQDPGQGLRLIYYSQIVNDFQKGDIAEGYSVSREKKESFPLTVTSAQKNPTAFYLCASSPRTGGDDTQYFGPGTRLTVL.

This chain links TRBV19 with TRBJ1-1; no definite D call. The V and J ends lost 6 bases and 1 base respectively, with 6 bases between them. Per germline, CDR1 LNHDA and CDR2 SQIVND (reference sequence). The CDR3 totals 12 residues. CDR3 residues: CASSQRNTEAFF. The CDR3 DNA reads TGTGCCAGTAGCCAGAGGAACACTGAAGCTTTCTTT.

V and J are TRBV7-2 and TRBJ2-2; D unresolved. The CDR3 totals 15 residues. V shed 2 bases and J shed 0 bases, with 7 bases lying between them. Germline V gene data show CDR1 as SGHTA and CDR2 as FQGNSA. Here the CDR3 reads CASSLSQTNTGELFF. CDR3 DNA sequence: TGTGCCAGCAGCTTATCCCAGACGAACACCGGGGAGCTGTTTTTT.

The chain is built from TRBV5-6 and TRBJ2-1; TRBD1 is a possible D gene (5 bases). The CDR3 runs 12 residues. The germline CDR1 and CDR2 sequences are SGHDT and YYEEEE. The germline V and J ends were trimmed by 1 base and 11 bases, with 10 bases remaining between them. The DNA for the CDR3 is TGTGCCAGCAGCTTGTGGCAGGACAAGCAGTTCTTC. It specifies CASSLWQDKQFF. Looking up the rest from reference TRBV5-6 and TRBJ2-1 gives the full variable domain: DAGVTQSPTHLIKTRGQQVTLRCSPKSGHDTVSWYQQALGQGPQFIFQYYEEEERQRGNFPDRFSGHQFPNYSSELNVNALLLGDSALYLCASSLWQDKQFFGPGTRLTVL.

This sequence joins TRBV3-1 (or the pseudogene TRBV3-2) and TRBJ2-1; TRBD2 matches 8 bases. The germline V gene encodes CDR1 LGHDT and CDR2 YNNKEL (reference sequence). With 1 base clipped from V and 10 bases from J, the junction kept 9 bases outside the gene matches. The CDR3 is 15 amino acids. This CDR3 is CASSQVGLAPSEQFF. Here the CDR3 DNA reads TGTGCCAGCAGCCAAGTCGGACTAGCCCCTTCCGAGCAGTTCTTC.

The CDR3 spells CASSQDRGSWNEQYF. The CDR3 DNA reads TGTGCCAGCAGCCAAGACAGGGGCTCTTGGAACGAGCAGTACTTC. V gene TRBV14 combines with J gene TRBJ2-7, with a weak D call TRBD1 (6 bases). V was shortened by 0 bases and J by 5 bases, with 14 bases between the two germline ends. CDR3 size: 15 residues. CDR1 and CDR2 (germline): SGHDN, FVKESK.

This clone was observed a few times. CDR3 loop: CASSLVAGGKGETQYF. As DNA, the CDR3 is TGCGCCAGCAGCTTGGTGGCAGGGGGAAAGGGAGAGACCCAGTACTTC. This chain links TRBV5-1 with TRBJ2-5, with TRBD1 identical over 7 bases. This CDR3 is built from 16 residues. V was clipped by 0 bases and J by 4 bases; unmatched bases: 9. The germline V gene encodes CDR1 SGHRS and CDR2 YFSETQ.

V usage is TRBV19 and J usage is TRBJ1-1, with D possibly TRBD1 on 5 matching bases. Germline V gene sequence: CDR1 LNHDA, CDR2 SQIVND (reference sequence). The V gene lost 6 bases and the J gene lost 0 bases, with 11 bases spanning the gap. This CDR3 spans 14 amino acids. Here the CDR3 DNA reads TGTGCCAGTAGGTCCAGGGACCTGAACACTGAAGCTTTCTTT. Its protein is CASRSRDLNTEAFF.

This clone was detected once. The V call is TRBV6-1, the J call TRBJ2-4; maybe TRBD1 (6 bases). Trimming removed 2 bases from V and 6 bases from J, with 14 bases in between. This CDR3 region has 15 residues. Germline-derived CDR1 and CDR2 are MNHNS and SASEGT. This chain's CDR3 is CASSEIPDRGNIQYF. In nucleotides, the CDR3 is TGTGCCAGCAGTGAAATCCCGGACAGAGGAAACATTCAGTACTTC.

This clone is a singleton in its sample. The chain is built from TRBV6-5 and TRBJ2-1; D tentatively fits TRBD1 or TRBD2 (6 bases each). This CDR3 region has 15 residues. V lost 2 bases, J lost 4 bases, and 12 bases lay in between. Germline V gene lookup returns CDR1 MNHEY and CDR2 SVGAGI. Here the CDR3 reads CASSYRGAGYNEQFF. The CDR3 nucleotides are TGTGCCAGCAGTTACAGGGGGGCCGGGTACAATGAGCAGTTCTTC.